This TCR beta chain was sequenced during a study of spatial heterogeneity in lung cancer. Study summary: Sequences of the beta chain were consistently detected in greater numbers than alpha-chain sequences.

Indicated time point: sample taken at primary tumor resection. Tumor, nontumor lung or frozen PBMC supplied whole RNA that was sequenced unsorted. CDR1 is SGHVS, CDR2 FNYEAQ, per germline. The CDR3 sequence is 14 residues long. The V end lost 6 bases, the J end lost 0 bases, and 9 bases lay between the germline ends. Unique molecular identifiers tagged every individual TCR cDNA molecule. MiXCR, run by TCRdb on the 5' RACE reads, gives a single entry per CDR3 protein. The repertoire includes tens of thousands of distinct CDR3 sequences, 9.5% to 15% of them detected once, and over 40% sits in the top ten.

The material was PBMCs, obtained at surgery. This chain connects TRBV7-6 to TRBJ2-1; possible D gene TRBD2, 5 bases. This receptor was identified in a male donor with early-stage non-small cell lung cancer. In DNA, the CDR3 is TGTGCCAGCAGTTTGGCGGGCTCCTACAATGAGCAGTTCTTC. Translation: CASSLAGSYNEQFF.